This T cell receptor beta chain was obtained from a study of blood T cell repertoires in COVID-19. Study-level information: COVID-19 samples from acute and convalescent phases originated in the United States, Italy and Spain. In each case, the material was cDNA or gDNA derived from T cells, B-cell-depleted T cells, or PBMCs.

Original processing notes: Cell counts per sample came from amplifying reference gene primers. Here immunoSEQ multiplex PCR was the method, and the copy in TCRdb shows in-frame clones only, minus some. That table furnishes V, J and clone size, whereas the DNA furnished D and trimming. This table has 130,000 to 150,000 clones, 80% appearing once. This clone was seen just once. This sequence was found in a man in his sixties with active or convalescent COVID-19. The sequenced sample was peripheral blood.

The CDR3 DNA sequence: TGTGCCAGCAGCTTAGTTCGCTCAGACTCTTCACCCCTCCACTTT. This gives the protein CASSLVRSDSSPLHF. The chain is built from TRBV7-2 and TRBJ1-6; D gene ambiguous. Germline lookup yields CDR1 SGHTA and CDR2 FQGNSA. The V end was cut by 1 base, the J end by 9 bases, with 13 bases between. The CDR3 length is 15 residues.